The clone carrying this T cell receptor (beta chain) was detected ten times or more. This specimen belongs to a study of T cells in Graves' hyperthyroidism and ophthalmopathy. V lost 8 bases to trimming and J lost 3 bases, with 13 bases between them. The CDR3 totals 14 residues. Newly diagnosed patients aged 18 to 65 had hyperthyroidism of under 2 months' duration. Every diagnosis used clinical symptoms, serum thyroxine and TRAb, thyroid ultrasound and orbital computed tomography. The investigators amplified TCR beta CDR3 regions from RNA transcripts. When the TCR CDR3 underwent first-round RT-PCR, the HTBI primer set was used. One entry per CDR3 protein, called by TCRdb with MiXCR from the multiplex PCR reads. The table records approximately 510,000 distinct CDR3 sequences, roughly 20% of them present only once.

This TCR came from a man between 18 and 35 years old with Graves' hyperthyroidism. This chain connects TRBV12-3 or TRBV12-4 to TRBJ2-2; D may be TRBD2 (7 bases). Sequencing was performed on blood. The CDR3 sequence: CASGQGRDTGELFF. CDR3 coding DNA: TGTGCCAGCGGCCAGGGGAGGGACACCGGGGAGCTGTTTTTT.